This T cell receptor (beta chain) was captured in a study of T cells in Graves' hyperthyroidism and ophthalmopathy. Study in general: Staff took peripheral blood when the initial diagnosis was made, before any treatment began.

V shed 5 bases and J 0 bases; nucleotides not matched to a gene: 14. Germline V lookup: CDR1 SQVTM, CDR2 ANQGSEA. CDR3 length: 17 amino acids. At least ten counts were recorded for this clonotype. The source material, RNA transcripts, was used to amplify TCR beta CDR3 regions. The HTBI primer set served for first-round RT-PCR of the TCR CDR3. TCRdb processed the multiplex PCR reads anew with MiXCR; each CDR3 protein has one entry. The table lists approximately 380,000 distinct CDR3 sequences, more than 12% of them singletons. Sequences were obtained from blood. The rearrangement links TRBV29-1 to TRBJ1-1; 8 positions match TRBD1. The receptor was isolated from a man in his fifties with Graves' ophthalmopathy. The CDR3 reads CSVRKHTGGWVNTEAFF. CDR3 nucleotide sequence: TGCAGCGTTCGAAAACACACAGGGGGTTGGGTGAACACTGAAGCTTTCTTT.